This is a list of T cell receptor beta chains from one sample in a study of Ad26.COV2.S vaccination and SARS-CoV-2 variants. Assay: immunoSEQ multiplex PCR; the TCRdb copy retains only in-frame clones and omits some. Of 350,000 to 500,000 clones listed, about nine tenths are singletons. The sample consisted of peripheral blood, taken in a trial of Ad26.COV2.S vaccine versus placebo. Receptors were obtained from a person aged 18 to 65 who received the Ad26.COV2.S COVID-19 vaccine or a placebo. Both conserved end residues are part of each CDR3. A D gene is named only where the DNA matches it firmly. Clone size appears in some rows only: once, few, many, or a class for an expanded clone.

CDR3 DNA: TGTGCCAGCAGTTTATCCCTCAAAGAGACCCAGTACTTC; CDR3 protein: CASSLSLKETQYF; V gene: TRBV27; D gene: .; J gene: TRBJ2-5; clone size: .
CDR3 DNA: TGCGCCAGCAGTGAGTCTGCGGGAATCCCTTACAATGAGCAGTTCTTC; CDR3 protein: CASSESAGIPYNEQFF; V gene: TRBV10-1; D gene: .; J gene: TRBJ2-1; clone size: .
CDR3 DNA: TGTGCCACCAGTGATCATGACTCAGGTGGCTACACCTTC; CDR3 protein: CATSDHDSGGYTF; V gene: TRBV24-1; D gene: .; J gene: TRBJ1-2; clone size: .
CDR3 DNA: TGCGCCAGCAGTGACCGACCGAGCTCCTACGAGCAGTACTTC; CDR3 protein: CASSDRPSSYEQYF; V gene: TRBV10-2; D gene: .; J gene: TRBJ2-7; clone size: .
CDR3 DNA: TGTGCCAGTAGTAAAAACACGTTAGCTAACTATGGCTACACCTTC; CDR3 protein: CASSKNTLANYGYTF; V gene: TRBV19; D gene: .; J gene: TRBJ1-2; clone size: .
CDR3 DNA: TGCAGGATCGACAGGAACTATGGCTACACCTTC; CDR3 protein: CRIDRNYGYTF; V gene: TRBV20-1; D gene: .; J gene: TRBJ1-2; clone size: once
CDR3 DNA: TGTGCCAGCAGTGACTCGACATCCCCCGTCTCTGGGGCCAACGTCCTGACTTTC; CDR3 protein: CASSDSTSPVSGANVLTF; V gene: TRBV6-4; D gene: .; J gene: TRBJ2-6; clone size: .
CDR3 DNA: TGTGCCAGCAGCTTAAAGGGCCCGGGCTACGAGCAGTACTTC; CDR3 protein: CASSLKGPGYEQYF; V gene: TRBV13; D gene: .; J gene: TRBJ2-7; clone size: .
CDR3 DNA: TGTGCCAGCAGCGCTCCACCTTCAACTAATGAAAAACTGTTTTTT; CDR3 protein: CASSAPPSTNEKLFF; V gene: TRBV11-2; D gene: .; J gene: TRBJ1-4; clone size: .
CDR3 DNA: TGTGCCAGCAGCGCCACCCTAGGTGTGCACGCTGGGGCCAACGTCCTGACTTTC; CDR3 protein: CASSATLGVHAGANVLTF; V gene: TRBV9; D gene: .; J gene: TRBJ2-6; clone size: .
CDR3 DNA: TGTGCCAGCAGCGGGACTAGCGGTACCAATGAGCAGTTCTTC; CDR3 protein: CASSGTSGTNEQFF; V gene: TRBV7-8; D gene: TRBD2; J gene: TRBJ2-1; clone size: .
CDR3 DNA: TGCGCCAGCAGCTTGGGACAGGGAGGGTATGGCTACACCTTC; CDR3 protein: CASSLGQGGYGYTF; V gene: TRBV5-1; D gene: TRBD1; J gene: TRBJ1-2; clone size: .
CDR3 DNA: TGTGCCAGCTCACAATATACCGGGACAGGGATCTATGGCTACACCTTC; CDR3 protein: CASSQYTGTGIYGYTF; V gene: TRBV18; D gene: TRBD1; J gene: TRBJ1-2; clone size: few
CDR3 DNA: TGTGCCTGGAGTGTAAGTCACGAGCAGTACTTC; CDR3 protein: CAWSVSHEQYF; V gene: TRBV30; D gene: .; J gene: TRBJ2-7; clone size: few
CDR3 DNA: TGTGCCACCACCCGTGGGCAGGGGTACTATGGCTACACCTTC; CDR3 protein: CATTRGQGYYGYTF; V gene: TRBV10-3; D gene: .; J gene: TRBJ1-2; clone size: .
CDR3 DNA: TGTGCCAGCAGTTACGGAGGTGGGGATTCACCCCTCCACTTT; CDR3 protein: CASSYGGGDSPLHF; V gene: TRBV6-5; D gene: .; J gene: TRBJ1-6; clone size: few
CDR3 DNA: TGTGCCAGTAGTGTCACAGGGGGGGGGACTGAAGCTTTCTTT; CDR3 protein: CASSVTGGGTEAFF; V gene: TRBV19; D gene: TRBD1; J gene: TRBJ1-1; clone size: .
CDR3 DNA: TGTGCCAGCAGCTTAGCCGGGATCCACGAGCAGTACTTC; CDR3 protein: CASSLAGIHEQYF; V gene: TRBV7-9; D gene: .; J gene: TRBJ2-7; clone size: few
CDR3 DNA: TGTGCCAGCAGCTTAAGCGGCAGGGACTATGGCTACACCTTC; CDR3 protein: CASSLSGRDYGYTF; V gene: TRBV11-2; D gene: .; J gene: TRBJ1-2; clone size: few
CDR3 DNA: TGTGCCAGCAGTTACTCCCCGGGAGGGATGGGGACTGAAGCTTTCTTT; CDR3 protein: CASSYSPGGMGTEAFF; V gene: TRBV6-5; D gene: .; J gene: TRBJ1-1; clone size: .
CDR3 DNA: TGTGCCAGCAGCCCCGACCGATACAATGAGCAGTTCTTC; CDR3 protein: CASSPDRYNEQFF; V gene: TRBV5-4; D gene: .; J gene: TRBJ2-1; clone size: .
CDR3 DNA: TGCAGCGCCTCGGGACAGGAGGATCAGCCCCAGCATTTT; CDR3 protein: CSASGQEDQPQHF; V gene: TRBV29-1; D gene: TRBD1; J gene: TRBJ1-5; clone size: .
CDR3 DNA: TGCGCCAGCAGTGATCTAGGGACAGGGCACTACGAGCAGTACTTC; CDR3 protein: CASSDLGTGHYEQYF; V gene: TRBV10-1; D gene: TRBD1; J gene: TRBJ2-7; clone size: .
CDR3 DNA: TGTGCCAGCAGCTTGGGACAGGGGGCACGGCAGCCCCAGCATTTT; CDR3 protein: CASSLGQGARQPQHF; V gene: TRBV5-8; D gene: TRBD1; J gene: TRBJ1-5; clone size: .
CDR3 DNA: TGTGCCTGGAGTCGAGCCGGGACTGGCAATGAGCAGTTCTTC; CDR3 protein: CAWSRAGTGNEQFF; V gene: TRBV30; D gene: .; J gene: TRBJ2-1; clone size: .
CDR3 DNA: TGTGCCAGCAGCCGGGACAGAAACACTGAAGCTTTCTTT; CDR3 protein: CASSRDRNTEAFF; V gene: TRBV7-3; D gene: TRBD1; J gene: TRBJ1-1; clone size: few
CDR3 DNA: TGTGCCAGCAGCAAAGTAGTGGCGTCCTACGAGCAGTACTTC; CDR3 protein: CASSKVVASYEQYF; V gene: TRBV9; D gene: .; J gene: TRBJ2-7; clone size: .
CDR3 DNA: TGCGCCAGCAGTCAACCCCAGGGGGCCTATGGCTACACCTTC; CDR3 protein: CASSQPQGAYGYTF; V gene: TRBV23-1; D gene: TRBD1; J gene: TRBJ1-2; clone size: .
CDR3 DNA: TGTGCCAGCAGTTTAAGGACGGCTGGAAACACCATATATTTT; CDR3 protein: CASSLRTAGNTIYF; V gene: TRBV28; D gene: .; J gene: TRBJ1-3; clone size: .
CDR3 DNA: TGTGCCTGGAGTCTGACTAGTTCCTACAATGAGCAGTTCTTC; CDR3 protein: CAWSLTSSYNEQFF; V gene: TRBV30; D gene: .; J gene: TRBJ2-1; clone size: .
CDR3 DNA: TGTGCCAGCAGTTACCACGGCAGGGGAACCGAGCAGTTCTTC; CDR3 protein: CASSYHGRGTEQFF; V gene: TRBV6-2/TRBV6-3; D gene: .; J gene: TRBJ2-1; clone size: .
CDR3 DNA: TGCGCCAGCAGTGACCCGAGCGAGATGAACACTGAAGCTTTCTTT; CDR3 protein: CASSDPSEMNTEAFF; V gene: TRBV10-2; D gene: .; J gene: TRBJ1-1; clone size: .
CDR3 DNA: TGTGCCAGCAGCCGCGGGACTAGCGGGGGGGGGACCCAGTACTTC; CDR3 protein: CASSRGTSGGGTQYF; V gene: TRBV11-1; D gene: TRBD2; J gene: TRBJ2-5; clone size: once
CDR3 DNA: TGTGCCAGCAGTTCAGGACAGGAGGTCGGCTACACCTTC; CDR3 protein: CASSSGQEVGYTF; V gene: TRBV28; D gene: TRBD1; J gene: TRBJ1-2; clone size: .
CDR3 DNA: TGTGCCAGCAGCCCTCCGGACAGGGGCATGAACACTGAAGCTTTCTTT; CDR3 protein: CASSPPDRGMNTEAFF; V gene: TRBV7-9; D gene: TRBD1; J gene: TRBJ1-1; clone size: .
CDR3 DNA: TGTGCCAGTAGTTCCCCCTACGAGCAGTACTTC; CDR3 protein: CASSSPYEQYF; V gene: TRBV19; D gene: .; J gene: TRBJ2-7; clone size: .
CDR3 DNA: TGTGCCAGCAGCACCCGGGACATAAGGGAGACCCAGTACTTC; CDR3 protein: CASSTRDIRETQYF; V gene: TRBV11-2; D gene: .; J gene: TRBJ2-5; clone size: .
CDR3 DNA: TGTGCCAGCAGTCTGACGGGTGGCACTGAAGCTTTCTTT; CDR3 protein: CASSLTGGTEAFF; V gene: TRBV6-5; D gene: .; J gene: TRBJ1-1; clone size: .
CDR3 DNA: TGTGCCAGCAGCATAAGGGACCGATCGAGGATCGACGAGCAGTACTTC; CDR3 protein: CASSIRDRSRIDEQYF; V gene: TRBV13; D gene: .; J gene: TRBJ2-7; clone size: .
CDR3 DNA: TGTGCCAGCAGCGCTACAGGGGATGCTAACTATGGCTACACCTTC; CDR3 protein: CASSATGDANYGYTF; V gene: TRBV6-5; D gene: TRBD1; J gene: TRBJ1-2; clone size: .
CDR3 DNA: TGTGCCAGCCAGGGTTTGAACACTGAAGCTTTCTTT; CDR3 protein: CASQGLNTEAFF; V gene: TRBV5-4; D gene: .; J gene: TRBJ1-1; clone size: .
CDR3 DNA: TGTGCCAGCAGCCAAGCCTCGGGAAACACCATATATTTT; CDR3 protein: CASSQASGNTIYF; V gene: TRBV14; D gene: .; J gene: TRBJ1-3; clone size: .
CDR3 DNA: TGTGCCAGCAGCGGGAGGGTGTCAGATACGCAGTATTTT; CDR3 protein: CASSGRVSDTQYF; V gene: TRBV5-4; D gene: TRBD2; J gene: TRBJ2-3; clone size: .
CDR3 DNA: TGTGCCAGCAGTTTCGGGGTTAACTATGGCTACACCTTC; CDR3 protein: CASSFGVNYGYTF; V gene: TRBV12-3/TRBV12-4; D gene: .; J gene: TRBJ1-2; clone size: .
CDR3 DNA: TGTGCCAGCAGCTTGGGATCCGGTATGGAGGGGGGAATTCCAGAGACCCAGTACTTC; CDR3 protein: CASSLGSGMEGGIPETQYF; V gene: TRBV7-6; D gene: .; J gene: TRBJ2-5; clone size: .
CDR3 DNA: TGTGCCAGCAGCTTAGACCCAAGCACAGATACGCAGTATTTT; CDR3 protein: CASSLDPSTDTQYF; V gene: TRBV11-3; D gene: .; J gene: TRBJ2-3; clone size: .
CDR3 DNA: TGTGCCTGGAGTAATGGGGGTTCTGGAAACACCATATATTTT; CDR3 protein: CAWSNGGSGNTIYF; V gene: TRBV30; D gene: .; J gene: TRBJ1-3; clone size: .
CDR3 DNA: TGTGCCAGCAGTTCCGGCCCTCAGCCCCAGCATTTT; CDR3 protein: CASSSGPQPQHF; V gene: TRBV28; D gene: .; J gene: TRBJ1-5; clone size: once
CDR3 DNA: TGTGCCAGCAGCTTCCGCCTAAGCGGGGGAAACACAGATACGCAGTATTTT; CDR3 protein: CASSFRLSGGNTDTQYF; V gene: TRBV11-2; D gene: TRBD2; J gene: TRBJ2-3; clone size: .
CDR3 DNA: TGTGCCACCAGCAGAGAGTTGGGGGCCGAGGCCGACGAGCCCACAGATACGCAGTATTTT; CDR3 protein: CATSRELGAEADEPTDTQYF; V gene: TRBV15; D gene: .; J gene: TRBJ2-3; clone size: .
CDR3 DNA: TGTGCCAGTAGTATGGCAGGGCCGACTGAAGCTTTCTTT; CDR3 protein: CASSMAGPTEAFF; V gene: TRBV19; D gene: .; J gene: TRBJ1-1; clone size: .
CDR3 DNA: TGTGCCAGCAGCCTAGAGGGGGGAGGTGGTCGGGAGCAGTTCTTC; CDR3 protein: CASSLEGGGGREQFF; V gene: TRBV7-2; D gene: .; J gene: TRBJ2-1; clone size: .
CDR3 DNA: TGCGCCAGCAGGCCCCAAGGACTAGCGACCTCGAACACCGGGGAGCTGTTTTTT; CDR3 protein: CASRPQGLATSNTGELFF; V gene: TRBV5-1; D gene: TRBD2; J gene: TRBJ2-2; clone size: .
CDR3 DNA: TGTGCCAGCAGTTACAACGTCCCAGCAACTAATGAAAAACTGTTTTTT; CDR3 protein: CASSYNVPATNEKLFF; V gene: TRBV6-5; D gene: .; J gene: TRBJ1-4; clone size: .